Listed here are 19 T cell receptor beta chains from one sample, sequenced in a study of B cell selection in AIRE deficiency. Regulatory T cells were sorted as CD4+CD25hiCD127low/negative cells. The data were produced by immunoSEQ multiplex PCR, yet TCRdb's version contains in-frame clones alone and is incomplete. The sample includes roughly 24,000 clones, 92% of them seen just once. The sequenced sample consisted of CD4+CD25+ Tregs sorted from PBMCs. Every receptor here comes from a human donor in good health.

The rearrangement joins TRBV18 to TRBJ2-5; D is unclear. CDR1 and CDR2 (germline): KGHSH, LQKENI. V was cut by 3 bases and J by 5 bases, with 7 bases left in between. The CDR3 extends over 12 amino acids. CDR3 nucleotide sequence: TGTGCCAGCTCACCTACCCGGGAGACCCAGTACTTC. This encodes CASSPTRETQYF. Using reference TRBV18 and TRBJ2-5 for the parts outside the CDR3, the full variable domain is NAGVMQNPRHLVRRRGQEARLRCSPMKGHSHVYWYRQLPEEGLKFMVYLQKENIIDESGMPKERFSAEFPKEGPSILRIQQVVRGDSAAYFCASSPTRETQYFGPGTRLLVL.

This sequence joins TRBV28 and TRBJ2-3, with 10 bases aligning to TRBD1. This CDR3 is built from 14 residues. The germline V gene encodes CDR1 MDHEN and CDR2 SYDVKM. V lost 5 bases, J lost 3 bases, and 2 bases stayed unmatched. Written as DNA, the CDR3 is TGTGCCAGCAGTGCGGACAGGGGGACAGATACGCAGTATTTT. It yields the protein CASSADRGTDTQYF.

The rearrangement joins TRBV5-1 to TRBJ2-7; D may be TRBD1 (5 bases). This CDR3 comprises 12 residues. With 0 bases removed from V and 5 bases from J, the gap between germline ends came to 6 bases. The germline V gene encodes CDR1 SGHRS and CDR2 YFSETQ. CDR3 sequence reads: CASSLEGDEQYF. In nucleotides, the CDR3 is TGCGCCAGCAGCTTGGAAGGGGACGAGCAGTACTTC.

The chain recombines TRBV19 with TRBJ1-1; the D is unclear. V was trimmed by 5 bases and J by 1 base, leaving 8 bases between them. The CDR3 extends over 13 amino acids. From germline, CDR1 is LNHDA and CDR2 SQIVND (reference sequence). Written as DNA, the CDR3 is TGTGCCAGTAGTGCGCAGAAGAACACTGAAGCTTTCTTT. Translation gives CASSAQKNTEAFF.

CDR3 in DNA: TGTGCCAGCAGTGGCTATGGGGGGCCTGATACGCAGTATTTT. Translation gives CASSGYGGPDTQYF. The V call is TRBV6-6, the J call TRBJ2-3; D is perhaps TRBD1 or TRBD2 (6 bases each). Trimming took 5 bases from V and 6 from J, leaving 15 bases between them. Germline V gives CDR1 MNHNY, CDR2 SVGAGI (reference sequence). CDR3 size: 14 residues.

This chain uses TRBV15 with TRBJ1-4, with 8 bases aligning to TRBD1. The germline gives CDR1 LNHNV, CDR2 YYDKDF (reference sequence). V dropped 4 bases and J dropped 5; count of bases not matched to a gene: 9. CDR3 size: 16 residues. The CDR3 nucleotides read TGTGCCACCAGCAAGGGCAGGAACAGGGGGAATGAAAAACTGTTTTTT. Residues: CATSKGRNRGNEKLFF.

The CDR3: CASNRQGRTGELFF. DNA for the CDR3: TGTGCCAGCAACAGACAGGGGAGGACCGGGGAGCTGTTTTTT. The rearrangement joins TRBV6-5 to TRBJ2-2; 8 positions agree with TRBD1. Trimming at V came to 7 bases and at J to 5 bases, leaving 6 bases not matched to a gene. This CDR3 comprises 14 residues. The germline V gene encodes CDR1 MNHEY and CDR2 SVGAGI.

CDR3 amino acids: CASSPGKTYGYTF. The CDR3 nucleotides are TGTGCCAGCAGCCCTGGAAAGACCTATGGCTACACCTTC. The chain combines TRBV14 with TRBJ1-2; D gene uncertain. Trimming left V 4 bases short and J 4 bases short, with 10 bases between. This CDR3 has 13 amino acids. CDR1 and CDR2 from the germline V gene are SGHDN and FVKESK.

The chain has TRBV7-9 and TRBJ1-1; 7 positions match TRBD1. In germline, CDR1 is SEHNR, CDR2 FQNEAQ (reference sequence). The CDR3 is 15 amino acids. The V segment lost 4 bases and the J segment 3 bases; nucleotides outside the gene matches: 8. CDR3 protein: CASSSRTGLDTEAFF. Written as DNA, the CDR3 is TGTGCCAGCAGCTCCCGGACAGGACTAGACACTGAAGCTTTCTTT. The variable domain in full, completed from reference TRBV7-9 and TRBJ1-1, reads DTGVSQNPRHKITKRGQNVTFRCDPISEHNRLYWYRQTLGQGPEFLTYFQNEAQLEKSRLLSDRFSAERPKGSFSTLEIQRTEQGDSAMYLCASSSRTGLDTEAFFGQGTRLTVV.

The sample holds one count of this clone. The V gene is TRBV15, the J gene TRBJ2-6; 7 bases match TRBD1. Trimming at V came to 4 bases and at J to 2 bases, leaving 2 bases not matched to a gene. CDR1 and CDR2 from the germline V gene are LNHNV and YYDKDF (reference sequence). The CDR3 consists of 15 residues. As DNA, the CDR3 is TGTGCCACCAGCAACCAGGGGGCTGGGGCCAACGTCCTGACTTTC. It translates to CATSNQGAGANVLTF.

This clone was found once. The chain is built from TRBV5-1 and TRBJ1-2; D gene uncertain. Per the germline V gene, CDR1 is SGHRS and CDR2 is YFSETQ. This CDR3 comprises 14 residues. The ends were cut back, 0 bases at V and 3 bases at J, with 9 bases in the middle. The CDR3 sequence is CASSLGREDYGYTF. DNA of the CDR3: TGCGCCAGCAGCTTGGGCCGGGAGGACTATGGCTACACCTTC.

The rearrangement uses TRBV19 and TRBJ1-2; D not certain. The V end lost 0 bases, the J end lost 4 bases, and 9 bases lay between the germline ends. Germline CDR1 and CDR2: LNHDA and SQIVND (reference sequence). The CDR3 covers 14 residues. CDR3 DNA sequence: TGTGCCAGTAGTATAGATCCGGGCATCTATGGCTACACCTTC. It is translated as CASSIDPGIYGYTF.

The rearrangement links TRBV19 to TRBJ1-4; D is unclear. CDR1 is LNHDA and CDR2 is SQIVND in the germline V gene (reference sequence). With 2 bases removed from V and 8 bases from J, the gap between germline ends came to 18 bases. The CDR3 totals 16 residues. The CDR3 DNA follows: TGTGCCAGTAGTATATGGTCGGGCAGGTTTCGAGAAAAACTGTTTTTT. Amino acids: CASSIWSGRFREKLFF.

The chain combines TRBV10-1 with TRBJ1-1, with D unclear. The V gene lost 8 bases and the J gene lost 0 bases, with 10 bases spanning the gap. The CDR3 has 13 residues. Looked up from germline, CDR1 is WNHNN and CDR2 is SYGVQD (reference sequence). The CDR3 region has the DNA TGCGCCAGCCGACAATTACTGAACACTGAAGCTTTCTTT. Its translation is CASRQLLNTEAFF.

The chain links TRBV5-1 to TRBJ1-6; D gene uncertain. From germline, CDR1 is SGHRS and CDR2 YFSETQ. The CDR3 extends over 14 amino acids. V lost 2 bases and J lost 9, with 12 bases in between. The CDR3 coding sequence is TGCGCCAGCAGCTTCGATTTGGGAGTTTCACCCCTCCACTTT. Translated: CASSFDLGVSPLHF.

The CDR3 coding sequence is TGTGCCAGCAGTGAAAGGTTCCGGACAGGACTAAGCAATCAGCCCCAGCATTTT. It yields the protein CASSERFRTGLSNQPQHF. The chain has TRBV6-1 and TRBJ1-5, with 7 bases identical to TRBD1. This CDR3 comprises 18 residues. V gave up 2 bases and J gave up 1 base; unmatched junction bases: 11. Germline values: CDR1 MNHNS, CDR2 SASEGT.

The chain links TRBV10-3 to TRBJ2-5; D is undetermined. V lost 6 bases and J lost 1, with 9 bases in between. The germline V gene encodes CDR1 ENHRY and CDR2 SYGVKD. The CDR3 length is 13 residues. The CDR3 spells CAIRVGPQETQYF. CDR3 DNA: TGTGCCATCAGAGTAGGTCCCCAAGAGACCCAGTACTTC.

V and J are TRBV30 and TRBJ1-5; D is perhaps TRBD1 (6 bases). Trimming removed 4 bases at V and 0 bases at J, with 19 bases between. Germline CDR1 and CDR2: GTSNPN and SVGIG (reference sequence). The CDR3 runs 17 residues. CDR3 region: CAWKRAGVSYSNQPQHF. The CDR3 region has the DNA TGTGCCTGGAAACGGGCAGGGGTCTCGTATAGCAATCAGCCCCAGCATTTT.

CDR3 nucleotide sequence: TGTGCCAGCAGTGAGACAGGGCCCTCACACGAGAAACTGTTTTTT. Amino acid sequence: CASSETGPSHEKLFF. V usage is TRBV2 and J usage is TRBJ1-4, with 7 positions matching TRBD1. Trimming took 3 bases from V and 11 from J; bases not matched to a gene: 12. The CDR3 is 15 residues long. Germline V gives CDR1 SNHLY, CDR2 FYNNEI.